Detailed here is one T cell receptor (beta chain). This clone was observed a few times. Its antigen is not yet known. No base quality information exists; no much larger clone differs at one position. Library preparation employed the immunoSEQ multiplex PCR assay. For TCR sequencing, RNA was extracted from every sample and reverse transcribed into cDNA to serve as template. First-strand cDNA was synthesized using SuperScript III with a 2:1 mix of oligo-dT and random hexamers. A synthetic immune receptor repertoire was used to gauge amplification bias, and whatever bias remained was removed computationally. Regarding the original processing steps: Raw reads were preprocessed for error removal, and CDR3 was defined according to IMGT conventions as running from the conserved cysteine to phenylalanine. Clonality was computed by normalizing Shannon entropy by log2 of the number of productive unique TCRs and subtracting the result from 1. Scalp TCRbeta sequences were cross-referenced with sorted blood CD4 and CD8 repertoires so that the CD4 or CD8 identity of scalp clones could be inferred. This is the immuneACCESS table as TCRdb keeps it, with only in-frame sequences that have V and J called. A part of the clones is gone; compared with another copy, unresolved V genes explain less than half, and the rest is unexplained. V and J calls plus clone size are reproduced from that table; the DNA served to infer D and trimming. For this sample there are some 150,000 clones; 70% to 90% appear just once. 13% of the sample lies in the top ten.

Inclusive of the bounding cysteine and phenylalanine, the CDR3 is 13 residues long. Here the CDR3 DNA is all that survives: 39 bases in frame from base 1. Between the V and J ends, shortened by 7 bases and 4 bases respectively, the junction contains 13 bases. Reading the germline V gene gives CDR1 LGHNT and CDR2 FRNRAP. The record originates from a study of CD8+ T cells in alopecia areata listed by TCRdb under 2018. Background for the entire study: The treated patients, all with moderate-to-severe alopecia areata, were enrolled in an open-label pilot trial of oral tofacitinib given at 5 to 10 mg twice daily. Tofacitinib was administered for 6 to 18 months, and 6 months of follow-up off drug were then conducted to assess delayed response and recurrence. Disease severity in treated patients was measured with the SALT score, which quantifies the percentage of affected scalp surface area. In both human patients and the C3H/HeJ mouse model, the study applied high-throughput TCRbeta sequencing to look at T cell clonal expansion in alopecia areata. Scalp tissue and sorted CD4+ and CD8+ peripheral blood T cells from patchy and totalis/universalis alopecia areata patients and from healthy controls were covered by human TCRbeta sequencing. Biopsies were taken from tofacitinib-treated patients at baseline and again at 4 and 24 weeks into treatment, and several of those patients also had a later scalp biopsy. Scalp clonality was compared among normal scalp (n=4), patchy alopecia areata scalp (n=8), and alopecia totalis/universalis scalp (n=8). RNA came from the PAXgene miRNA kit for fixed scalp, the miRNeasy kit for PBMCs, and the RNeasy kit for mouse skin. immunoSEQ multiplex PCR using 35 Vbeta forward primers and 13 Jbeta reverse primers was used to amplify TCRbeta CDR3 regions. Overall study results and their limits: Scalp TCR repertoire analysis is complicated because resident alphabeta T cells in normal human skin are also sequenced, whereas mouse skin is dominated by gammadelta T cells. Because the treated cohort was small and had only one nonresponder, larger studies are needed to examine links between baseline CD8+ expansion and response. Compared with mice, TCR sequences shared between patients were less clear, possibly partly because of HLA diversity across the patient population. Compared with normal scalp, lesional scalp had higher clonality and more expanded CD8+ clones, particularly in alopecia totalis/universalis, a pattern that suggests antigenic drive. With tofacitinib, both scalp clonality and the number of expanded CD8+ clones among the top 100 scalp clones went down significantly. Many expanded lesional clones persisted in scalp and blood during tofacitinib treatment, which may partly explain relapse after stopping treatment.

Interpreted using the paper, the time point label stands for: around 4 weeks on oral tofacitinib. The treatment or condition label, read with the paper, signifies: oral pan-JAK inhibitor, 5-10 mg twice daily. Lesional scalp punch biopsies and peripheral blood were obtained from alopecia areata patients. PBMCs were isolated by density centrifugation and stained for CD3, CD4 and CD8, and CD4+ and CD8+ T cells were sorted on a FACSAria. The sequences come from CD8+ T cells sorted from blood, collected at week 4, from a patient treated with tofacitinib. Recombination joined TRBV12-5 with TRBJ1-2; the D gene is not confidently resolved. This clonotype originated in a human donor with alopecia areata. The DNA reads as follows: TGTGCTAGTGCCCTCCAGACCCTCTATGGCTACACCTTC. Its amino acids are CASALQTLYGYTF.